This T cell receptor (beta chain) emerged from a study of blood T cell repertoires in COVID-19. Overall study context: The United States, Italy and Spain provided the acute and convalescent COVID-19 samples.

Those who participated ranged in age from roughly 18 to 100 years and resided in approximately 23 US areas. Data came from immunoSEQ multiplex PCR; TCRdb stores just in-frame clones and leaves some out. The table shows more than 250,000 clones, with 90% occurring only once. Germline trimming cut 5 bases from V and 4 bases from J; bases unmatched to any gene: 7. The CDR3 consists of 15 residues. Germline CDR1 and CDR2: SGHTA and FQGNSA. The chain joins TRBV7-2 to TRBJ1-2; 10 positions match TRBD1. The sequencing sample was made of PBMCs or T cells enriched from blood (not recorded which). The source of this sequence is a woman under 30 with acute COVID-19. The CDR3 region is CASSDSGTGAYGYTF. The CDR3, as DNA: TGTGCCAGCAGCGATTCCGGGACAGGGGCCTATGGCTACACCTTC.